Listed below are T cell receptor beta chains from one sample, sequenced in a study of early stage breast cancer tumors. Here immunoSEQ multiplex PCR was the method, and the copy in TCRdb shows in-frame clones only, minus some. This table holds about 72,000 clones, 70% to 85% found once. Specimen: blood. The source of these receptors is a person aged 55 to 75 with breast cancer. Each CDR3 is given with its conserved first and last residue. The D gene is left open where the match is weak. Clone size is not always given. Where it is, it says once, few, many or a class for expanded clones.

>TRBJ1-6|-|14|-|TRBV18
CASSPGRDNSPLHF
TGTGCCAGCTCACCCGGACGGGATAATTCACCCCTCCACTTT
>TRBJ1-6|-|14|few|TRBV6-5
CASSYNTANSPLHF
TGTGCCAGCAGTTATAACACGGCTAATTCACCCCTCCACTTT
>TRBJ1-2|-|14|-|TRBV6-4
CASSDSLDSYGYTF
TGTGCCAGCAGTGACTCATTGGACAGCTATGGCTACACCTTC
>TRBJ1-1|-|14|-|TRBV19
CASSTRTRLSEAFF
TGTGCCAGTAGTACCAGGACCCGTCTCTCTGAAGCTTTCTTT
>TRBJ1-4|TRBD1|16|-|TRBV5-6
CASSLGTGAGNEKLFF
TGTGCCAGCAGCTTGGGGACAGGGGCCGGTAATGAAAAACTGTTTTTT
>TRBJ1-2|TRBD1|14|few|TRBV19
CASRGQGAVDGYTF
TGTGCCAGTAGGGGACAGGGGGCAGTTGATGGCTACACCTTC
>TRBJ2-2|-|13|-|TRBV11-2
CASSLDGTGELFF
TGTGCCAGCAGCTTAGACGGCACCGGGGAGCTGTTTTTT
>TRBJ1-1|-|13|-|TRBV29-1
CSVAEGMGPEAFF
TGCAGCGTTGCAGAGGGGATGGGCCCTGAAGCTTTCTTT
>TRBJ2-3|-|14|-|TRBV5-1
CASSLRPRTDTQYF
TGCGCCAGCAGCTTACGTCCGCGGACAGATACGCAGTATTTT
>TRBJ1-2|-|15|-|TRBV5-8
CASSSQGFSNYGYTF
TGTGCCAGCAGCTCGCAGGGATTCAGCAACTATGGCTACACCTTC
>TRBJ2-1|TRBD2|15|-|TRBV6-1
CASGELAGGPSRQFF
TGTGCCAGCGGTGAACTAGCGGGAGGGCCATCTAGGCAGTTCTTC
>TRBJ2-5|-|13|-|TRBV7-2
CASSPSPSETQYF
TGTGCCAGCAGCCCTAGCCCGTCCGAGACCCAGTACTTC
>TRBJ1-5|-|14|-|TRBV6-5
CASSRGDSNQPQHF
TGTGCCAGCAGCCGGGGGGATAGCAATCAGCCCCAGCATTTT
>TRBJ2-7|TRBD2|17|-|TRBV11-1
CASSPRPGLAGGSEQYF
TGTGCCAGCAGCCCGCGACCGGGACTAGCGGGAGGTAGCGAGCAGTACTTC
>TRBJ2-2|-|14|-|TRBV2
CASSVYENTGELFF
TGTGCCAGCAGTGTTTACGAAAACACCGGGGAGCTGTTTTTT
>TRBJ2-5|-|12|-|TRBV18
CASSPGGETQYF
TGTGCCAGCTCACCGGGTGGGGAGACCCAGTACTTC
>TRBJ2-7|-|13|-|TRBV6-6
CASTLPGRNEQYF
TGTGCCAGCACTCTTCCCGGGAGAAACGAGCAGTACTTC
>TRBJ2-3|-|14|-|TRBV7-8
CASSLAGITDTQYF
TGTGCCAGCAGCTTAGCGGGGATCACAGATACGCAGTATTTT
>TRBJ1-1|-|15|-|TRBV6-1
CASSQLGHLNTEAFF
TGTGCCAGCAGCCAACTCGGACATTTGAACACTGAAGCTTTCTTT
>TRBJ2-7|-|11|-|TRBV20-1
CSADYRNEQYF
TGCAGTGCCGACTATCGGAACGAGCAGTACTTC
>TRBJ2-7|TRBD2|12|-|TRBV30
CAWSLAAYEQYF
TGTGCCTGGAGCCTAGCGGCCTACGAGCAGTACTTC
>TRBJ2-7|-|12|-|TRBV23-1
CASSLDSDEQYF
TGCGCCAGCAGTCTGGACAGCGACGAGCAGTACTTC
>TRBJ1-4|-|13|-|TRBV27
CASRGTLDEKLFF
TGTGCCAGCAGGGGGACTTTGGATGAAAAACTGTTTTTT
>TRBJ1-1|-|13|-|TRBV18
CASSPGQDTEAFF
TGTGCCAGCTCACCCGGGCAGGACACTGAAGCTTTCTTT
>TRBJ2-5|TRBD2|16|-|TRBV28
CASSNPGGSAQETQYF
TGTGCCAGCAGTAACCCTGGCGGGAGTGCCCAAGAGACCCAGTACTTC
>TRBJ2-7|-|16|-|TRBV27
CASSLTPGLGSNEQYF
TGTGCCAGCAGTTTAACCCCTGGGTTGGGTTCCAACGAGCAGTACTTC
>TRBJ2-2|TRBD2|16|-|TRBV7-2
CASSLMASGITGELFF
TGTGCCAGCAGCCTAATGGCCAGCGGGATCACCGGGGAGCTGTTTTTT
>TRBJ2-7|TRBD2|15|once|TRBV5-1
CASSSGLAGYYEQYF
TGCGCCAGCAGCTCTGGACTAGCGGGTTACTACGAGCAGTACTTC
>TRBJ1-1|-|12|-|TRBV6-1
CASSEARTEAFF
TGTGCCAGCAGTGAAGCGAGGACAGAAGCTTTCTTT
>TRBJ1-1|-|14|-|TRBV5-1
CASSSQGTDTEAFF
TGCGCCAGCAGCTCACAGGGAACGGACACTGAAGCTTTCTTT
>TRBJ2-3|TRBD2|18|-|TRBV7-7
CASSLGLPGGGITDTQYF
TGTGCTAGCAGCTTAGGACTGCCTGGCGGGGGGATCACAGATACGCAGTATTTT
>TRBJ2-6|-|14|-|TRBV27
CASSLDTGANVLTF
TGTGCCAGCAGTTTGGACACTGGGGCCAACGTCCTGACTTTC
>TRBJ2-3|-|13|-|TRBV6-1
CASSAQSSDTQYF
TGTGCCAGCAGTGCCCAGAGCTCAGATACGCAGTATTTT
>TRBJ2-1|-|15|few|TRBV28
CASSLRRDSYNEQFF
TGTGCCAGCAGTTTAAGGAGGGACTCCTACAATGAGCAGTTCTTC
>TRBJ2-1|TRBD1|13|-|TRBV7-3
CASSNGQGNEQFF
TGTGCCAGCAGCAATGGACAGGGCAATGAGCAGTTCTTC
>TRBJ2-5|-|14|once|TRBV9
CASSSAEVAETQYF
TGTGCCAGCAGCTCTGCCGAGGTGGCAGAGACCCAGTACTTC
>TRBJ2-2|TRBD1|15|-|TRBV5-1
CASRPGTGHTGELFF
TGCGCCAGCAGACCGGGGACAGGTCACACCGGGGAGCTGTTTTTT
>TRBJ2-3|TRBD2|17|-|TRBV19
CASSIRSNLAGTDTQYF
TGTGCCAGTAGTATACGGTCCAATCTAGCGGGCACAGATACGCAGTATTTT
>TRBJ1-1|-|13|-|TRBV30
CAWSVLRNTEAFF
TGTGCCTGGAGTGTACTTCGGAACACTGAAGCTTTCTTT
>TRBJ1-2|TRBD1|17|-|TRBV6-1
CASSVGQGFGGNYGYTF
TGTGCCAGCAGTGTAGGACAGGGATTCGGCGGGAACTATGGCTACACCTTC
>TRBJ1-2|-|15|-|TRBV7-9
CASSPGTVTNYGYTF
TGTGCCAGCAGTCCCGGGACCGTGACTAACTATGGCTACACCTTC
>TRBJ2-7|-|13|few|TRBV28
CASSPPDPYEQYF
TGTGCCAGCAGTCCTCCGGACCCATACGAGCAGTACTTC
>TRBJ1-1|-|14|-|TRBV19
CASTREMGGLLAFF
TGTGCCAGTACCCGGGAGATGGGGGGTTTGCTTGCTTTCTTT
>TRBJ1-5|-|13|-|TRBV13
CASSQGGNQPQHF
TGTGCCAGCAGCCAAGGGGGCAATCAGCCCCAGCATTTT
>TRBJ2-3|-|11|few|TRBV29-1
CSVGGIDTQYF
TGCAGCGTTGGGGGTATAGATACGCAGTATTTT
>TRBJ1-3|-|15|-|TRBV6-5
CASSLTVSSGNTIYF
TGTGCCAGCAGTTTAACAGTAAGCTCTGGAAACACCATATATTTT
>TRBJ1-2|TRBD1|20|-|TRBV18
CASSPLALAGQGDSNYGYTF
TGTGCCAGCTCACCTTTAGCCTTGGCGGGACAGGGGGATTCTAACTATGGCTACACCTTC
>TRBJ2-3|-|12|-|TRBV7-8
CASSLGADTQYF
TGTGCCAGCAGCTTAGGCGCAGATACGCAGTATTTT
>TRBJ2-6|-|16|-|TRBV19
CASSGDGDSGANVLTF
TGTGCCAGTAGCGGGGACGGAGACTCTGGGGCCAACGTCCTGACTTTC
>TRBJ1-1|-|15|-|TRBV19
CASSIDWDEGTEAFF
TGTGCCAGTAGTATCGACTGGGATGAGGGGACTGAAGCTTTCTTT
>TRBJ1-2|-|14|-|TRBV6-6
CASSYSAGTYGYTF
TGTGCCAGCAGTTACTCTGCTGGGACCTATGGCTACACCTTC
>TRBJ2-7|TRBD1|14|few|TRBV6-5
CASKTQGSSYEQYF
TGTGCCAGCAAGACACAGGGGAGCTCCTACGAGCAGTACTTC
>TRBJ1-1|-|16|-|TRBV5-1
CASSLGTRSRNTEAFF
TGCGCCAGCAGCTTAGGGACGAGGAGTCGGAACACTGAAGCTTTCTTT
>TRBJ1-1|-|13|-|TRBV19
CASRPGNEGEAFF
TGTGCCAGTAGGCCAGGGAATGAAGGGGAAGCTTTCTTT
>TRBJ1-2|-|12|-|TRBV27
CASRTIAGGYTF
TGTGCCAGCAGGACGATTGCGGGGGGCTACACCTTC
>TRBJ1-6|TRBD1|14|few|TRBV6-1
CASGDRGSNSPLHF
TGTGCCAGCGGCGACAGGGGGAGTAATTCACCCCTCCACTTT